This is a list of T cell receptor beta chains from one sample in a study of blood T cells in healthy people across ages. Via MiXCR, TCRdb re-called the 5' RACE reads, giving one row per CDR3 protein. The sample records some 640,000 distinct CDR3 sequences, approximately 30% being singletons. Sequencing was carried out using blood. The origin of the receptors is a woman aged 80 or over in good health. The CDR3 runs from the conserved cysteine through the conserved F or W. Each record gives: J gene, V gene, CDR3 protein.

>TRBJ2-7|TRBV6-1
CASSVSGTAYEQYF
>TRBJ1-4|TRBV7-8
CASSLGGGVKEKLFF
>TRBJ1-2|TRBV4-1
CASSQEGTGGSGYTF
>TRBJ2-1|TRBV30
CAWSVYGSAYNEQFF
>TRBJ1-1|TRBV6-2/TRBV6-3
CASSPGRARVVGTEAFF
>TRBJ1-4|TRBV9
CASSVAQGAEKLFF
>TRBJ2-1|TRBV20-1
CSAHHRDQPYNEQFF
>TRBJ2-1|TRBV20-1
CSAGTHNEQFF
>TRBJ2-7|TRBV4-1
CASSQGAAGLYEQYF
>TRBJ1-1|TRBV5-6
CASSLDGLANTEAFF
>TRBJ2-1|TRBV10-3
CAIRGVGGGNEQFF
>TRBJ2-7|TRBV5-1
CARGTGINYEQYF
>TRBJ2-7|TRBV7-2
CASSLVARGEQYF
>TRBJ1-2|TRBV6-5
CASVRSGGNYGYTF
>TRBJ2-1|TRBV7-2
CASSSIRTSGGVSSYNEQFF
>TRBJ1-2|TRBV11-2
CASSSLGGQRDGYTF
>TRBJ1-1|TRBV10-3
CAISPWDSTEAFF
>TRBJ1-5|TRBV6-1
CASSDGTATSSQPQHF
>TRBJ2-7|TRBV4-3
CASSRSSGVHNSYEQYF
>TRBJ2-7|TRBV7-2
CASSNRTEPGLAFYEQYF
>TRBJ2-2|TRBV2
CASRSDRGLAGELFF
>TRBJ2-2|TRBV24-1
CATSDWGGGRNTGELFF
>TRBJ1-2|TRBV5-8
CASSFARIYGYTF
>TRBJ1-5|TRBV20-1
CSARPTGGAGNQPQHF
>TRBJ1-2|TRBV7-9
CASSRQRINYGYTF
>TRBJ1-1|TRBV28
CASRAGTAEAFF
>TRBJ1-4|TRBV4-3
CASSQDWRTNEKLFF
>TRBJ1-6|TRBV18
CASSPGTGTNSPLHF